Below, 14 T cell receptor beta chains from the same sample are listed, as sequenced in a study of cytomegalovirus exposure and HLA in healthy donors. PCR used 60 Vbeta primers and 13 Jbeta primers. Assay: immunoSEQ multiplex PCR; the TCRdb copy retains only in-frame clones and omits some. The profile covers 150,000 to 200,000 clones, with over 70% appearing a single time and 4.5% to 6% taken by the ten largest. Sequencing was carried out using PBMCs. These receptors all come from a man aged 35 to 55 in good health and CMV-seronegative.

This chain links TRBV18 with TRBJ2-2, with D uncertain. CDR3 length equals 15 residues. The germline gives CDR1 KGHSH, CDR2 LQKENI. V lost 7 bases and J lost 4, with 16 bases in between. CDR3 region: CASFQPGSGTGELFF. The CDR3 DNA is TGTGCCAGCTTCCAACCGGGTTCGGGCACCGGGGAGCTGTTTTTT.

The V call is TRBV7-9, the J call TRBJ1-3; possibly TRBD1 for D (6 bases). The V and J ends lost 10 bases and 4 bases respectively, with 11 bases between them. Germline V lookup: CDR1 SEHNR, CDR2 FQNEAQ (reference sequence). The CDR3 covers 12 residues. The CDR3 coding sequence is TGTGCCACCAGGGGCGAGGGAAACACCATATATTTT. It specifies CATRGEGNTIYF.

J is TRBJ1-2 and V is TRBV4-1; no definite D call. Germline lookup yields CDR1 MGHRA and CDR2 YSYEKL. V shed 2 bases and J shed 3 bases, with 13 bases lying between them. The CDR3 is 15 amino acids. The CDR3 nucleotides are TGCGCCAGCAGCCAAAGGACGGGGTGGGACTATGGCTACACCTTC. Translation gives CASSQRTGWDYGYTF.

This CDR3 reads CASSYGGGDTEAFF. In DNA form, the CDR3 reads TGTGCCAGCAGTTACGGCGGAGGGGACACTGAAGCTTTCTTT. V usage is TRBV6-5 and J usage is TRBJ1-1; perhaps TRBD1 as D (5 bases). The CDR3 is made up of 14 amino acids. The V end was cut by 2 bases, the J end by 3 bases, with 10 bases between. Per the germline V gene, CDR1 is MNHEY and CDR2 is SVGAGI.

This chain links TRBV6-5 with TRBJ2-1; 8 bases match TRBD2. This CDR3 comprises 15 residues. Trimming at V came to 5 bases and at J to 4 bases, leaving 7 bases not matched to a gene. Germline CDR1 is MNHEY and CDR2 is SVGAGI. CDR3 nucleotides: TGTGCCAGCAGTATTAGCGGGATGGGTTACAATGAGCAGTTCTTC. Protein sequence: CASSISGMGYNEQFF.

This CDR3 reads CASGGRQTQETQYF. The CDR3 DNA is TGTGCCAGCGGCGGGAGACAGACTCAAGAGACCCAGTACTTC. The chain recombines TRBV7-8 with TRBJ2-5, with 7 bases that match TRBD2. There are 14 residues in the CDR3. Trimming took 8 bases from V and 2 from J; bases not matched to a gene: 8. The germline V gene has CDR1 SGHVS and CDR2 FQNEAQ.

This clone was counted only a few times. The chain recombines TRBV10-2 with TRBJ1-1; TRBD1 agrees at 7 bases. Germline V gene lookup returns CDR1 WSHSY and CDR2 SAAADI. This CDR3 has 12 residues. Germline trimming cut 7 bases from V and 4 bases from J; bases unmatched to any gene: 3. The CDR3 region is CASTDRATEAFF. The CDR3 DNA sequence: TGCGCCAGCACTGACAGGGCCACTGAAGCTTTCTTT.

Concerning this clone itself: Relative to the germline gene, one junction end is altered; a read error may explain this. In nucleotides, the CDR3 is TGTGCCAGCAGTCACTCGAGTCTGAACACTGAAGCTTTCTTT. Protein: CASSHSSLNTEAFF. The chain combines TRBV6-5 with TRBJ1-1; D gene ambiguous. CDR1 is MNHEY, CDR2 SVGAGI, per germline. The CDR3 is made up of 14 amino acids.

The chain links TRBV6-6 to TRBJ2-7, with 7 positions matching TRBD1. The ends lost 2 bases at V and 4 bases at J; junction bases unmatched: 8. CDR3 length equals 15 residues. Germline V gene lookup returns CDR1 MNHNY and CDR2 SVGAGI (reference sequence). CDR3 nucleotide sequence: TGTGCCAGCAGTTACGCCGGGACAGAGGCATACGAGCAGTACTTC. Encoded protein: CASSYAGTEAYEQYF.

The chain recombines TRBV7-9 with TRBJ1-5; D perhaps matches TRBD1 (5 bases). Trimming shortened V by 3 bases and J by 0 bases, and 12 bases separated the two germline ends. Per the germline V gene, CDR1 is SEHNR and CDR2 is FQNEAQ (reference sequence). The CDR3 is made up of 16 amino acids. The CDR3, as DNA: TGTGCCAGCAGCTTTGACAGCGATTATAGCAATCAGCCCCAGCATTTT. Protein sequence: CASSFDSDYSNQPQHF.

V usage is TRBV27 and J usage is TRBJ1-5; D possibly corresponds to TRBD1 (5 bases). The CDR3 is 16 residues long. Deletions cut 5 bases from V and 4 bases from J, with 18 bases between. Germline CDR1 is MNHEY and CDR2 is SMNVEV (reference sequence). The CDR3 spells CASSPLSGRINQPQHF. The CDR3 DNA follows: TGTGCCAGCAGTCCACTTTCAGGGCGAATTAATCAGCCCCAGCATTTT.

The chain links TRBV5-6 to TRBJ1-3; D ambiguous. Trimming left V 1 base short and J 0 bases short, with 8 bases between. In germline, CDR1 is SGHDT, CDR2 YYEEEE. The CDR3 contains 15 residues. This CDR3 reads CASSLRRLSGNTIYF. The CDR3 DNA sequence: TGTGCCAGCAGCTTGCGGAGACTCTCTGGAAACACCATATATTTT.

V is TRBV30 and J is TRBJ1-2; 8 bases align to TRBD1. Per the germline V gene, CDR1 is GTSNPN and CDR2 is SVGIG (reference sequence). This CDR3 has 15 residues. V lost 0 bases, J lost 2 bases, and 5 bases stayed unmatched. The CDR3 spells CAWSVWQGANYGYTF. The CDR3, as DNA: TGTGCCTGGAGTGTATGGCAGGGGGCAAACTATGGCTACACCTTC. Based on the CDR3 plus reference TRBV30 and TRBJ1-2, the full variable domain is SQTIHQWPATLVQPVGSPLSLECTVEGTSNPNLYWYRQAAGRGLQLLFYSVGIGQISSEVPQNLSASRPQDRQFILSSKKLLLSDSGFYLCAWSVWQGANYGYTFGSGTRLTVV.

A note on this clone: A read error may account for a junction end that differs from germline. The chain links TRBV7-9 to TRBJ1-2; perhaps TRBD1 as D (6 bases). The length of the CDR3 is 13 residues. CDR1 is SEHNR, CDR2 FQNEAQ, per germline (reference sequence). CDR3 bases: TGTTCCAGCAGCCAGGACAGTAACTATGGCTACACCTTC. It encodes CSSSQDSNYGYTF.